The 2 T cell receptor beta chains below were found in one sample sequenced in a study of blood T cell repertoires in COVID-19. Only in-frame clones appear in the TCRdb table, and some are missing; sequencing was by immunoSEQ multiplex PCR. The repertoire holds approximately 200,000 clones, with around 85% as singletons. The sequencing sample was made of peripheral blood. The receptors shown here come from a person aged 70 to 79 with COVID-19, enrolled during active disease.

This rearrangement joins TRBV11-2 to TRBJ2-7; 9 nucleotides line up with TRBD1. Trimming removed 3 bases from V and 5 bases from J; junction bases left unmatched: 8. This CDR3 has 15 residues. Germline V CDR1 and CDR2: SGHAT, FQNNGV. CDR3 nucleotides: TGTGCCAGCAGCTTTGGGGGGACAGGGAGCCACGAGCAGTACTTC. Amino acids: CASSFGGTGSHEQYF.

The CDR3 is CASSFEGRNGYTF. In nucleotides, the CDR3 is TGTGCCAGCAGCTTTGAGGGGAGGAATGGCTACACCTTC. The chain uses TRBV5-5 and TRBJ1-2; possible D gene TRBD1, 5 bases. The CDR3 extends over 13 amino acids. Germline loops: CDR1 SGHKS, CDR2 YYEKEE (reference sequence). V lost 2 bases, J lost 6 bases, and 11 bases lay in between.